Listed below are T cell receptor beta chains from one sample, sequenced in a study of patients and donors after allogeneic stem cell transplantation. TCRdb ran MiXCR on the RT-PCR reads and lists one entry per CDR3 protein. The sample contains about a million distinct CDR3 sequences, about 20% of which appear only once. The specimen sequenced was blood, either unsorted or a sorted T cell fraction (not recorded which). The source of these receptors is a human donor who was either an allogeneic HSCT recipient or a stem cell or donor lymphocyte infusion donor (not recorded which). It is not recorded whose cells these are; they may come from a transplant donor. Both conserved end residues are part of each CDR3. Fields, in order: V gene, clone size, D gene, J gene, CDR3 protein, CDR3 DNA. D genes are given only for firm matches. Only part of the rows carry a size: once, few, many, or a class if the clone is expanded.

V: TRBV10-3; size: few; D: TRBD2; J: TRBJ2-7; CDR3: CAISEWDGRGGSREQYF; DNA: TGTGCCATCAGTGAGTGGGATGGGAGGGGAGGAAGCCGCGAGCAGTACTTC
V: TRBV4-2; size: few; D: TRBD2; J: TRBJ2-5; CDR3: CASSHRGLAGTIQAPQETQYF; DNA: TGTGCCAGCAGCCATAGGGGATTAGCGGGAACCATCCAGGCACCACAAGAGACCCAGTACTTC
V: TRBV9; size: NA; D: NA; J: TRBJ1-6; CDR3: CASSVEPQRNSPLHF; DNA: TGTGCCAGCAGCGTAGAACCGCAACGTAATTCACCCCTCCACTTT
V: TRBV20-1; size: NA; D: TRBD2; J: TRBJ2-3; CDR3: CSAPPPNSGGGYF; DNA: TGCAGTGCTCCGCCCCCCAATAGCGGGGGGGGGTATTTT
V: TRBV4-3; size: few; D: NA; J: TRBJ2-2; CDR3: CASSQDVGPTGELFF; DNA: TGCGCCAGCAGCCAAGATGTTGGGCCCACCGGGGAGCTGTTTTTT
V: TRBV6-1; size: few; D: TRBD1; J: TRBJ1-5; CDR3: CASSPDRPGDQPQHF; DNA: TGTGCCAGCAGTCCGGACAGGCCCGGAGATCAGCCCCAGCATTTT
V: TRBV25-1; size: NA; D: TRBD2; J: TRBJ2-1; CDR3: CASSATLAGGRSEQFF; DNA: TGTGCCAGCAGTGCCACCCTAGCGGGGGGGCGTAGTGAGCAGTTCTTC
V: TRBV10-3; size: few; D: NA; J: TRBJ2-1; CDR3: CAISGYRDTYNEQFF; DNA: TGTGCCATCAGTGGCTATAGGGATACCTACAATGAGCAGTTCTTC
V: TRBV2; size: few; D: TRBD2; J: TRBJ2-1; CDR3: CASTGTSGISYNEQFF; DNA: TGTGCCAGCACCGGGACTAGCGGGATCTCCTACAATGAGCAGTTCTTC
V: TRBV20-1; size: few; D: NA; J: TRBJ1-6; CDR3: CSAWGGSGDNSPLHF; DNA: TGCAGTGCTTGGGGGGGGTCTGGGGATAATTCACCCCTCCACTTT
V: TRBV12-3/TRBV12-4; size: few; D: NA; J: TRBJ2-4; CDR3: CASSLFQVDKNIQYF; DNA: TGTGCCAGCAGTTTATTCCAGGTCGACAAAAACATTCAGTACTTC
V: TRBV12-3/TRBV12-4; size: many; D: NA; J: TRBJ2-7; CDR3: CASSSAQDRVLYEQYF; DNA: TGTGCCAGCAGTTCGGCCCAGGACAGAGTTCTCTACGAGCAGTACTTC
V: TRBV5-5; size: NA; D: TRBD1; J: TRBJ1-4; CDR3: CASSLGTEPEKLFF; DNA: TGTGCCAGCAGCCTCGGGACAGAGCCTGAAAAACTGTTTTTT
V: TRBV19; size: NA; D: TRBD2; J: TRBJ2-1; CDR3: CASSMSGSSYNEQFF; DNA: TGTGCCAGTAGTATGAGCGGGAGCTCCTACAATGAGCAGTTCTTC
V: TRBV18; size: few; D: NA; J: TRBJ2-5; CDR3: CASSPQWDTQGETQYF; DNA: TGTGCCAGCTCACCACAATGGGACACCCAGGGAGAGACCCAGTACTTC
V: TRBV20-1; size: NA; D: NA; J: TRBJ2-2; CDR3: CSARDGSQANTGELFF; DNA: TGCAGTGCTAGAGATGGGAGCCAAGCGAACACCGGGGAGCTGTTTTTT
V: TRBV4-3; size: few; D: NA; J: TRBJ1-2; CDR3: CASSQERSWGNYGYTF; DNA: TGCGCCAGCAGCCAAGAGAGGTCATGGGGGAACTATGGCTACACCTTC
V: TRBV4-1; size: NA; D: NA; J: TRBJ2-1; CDR3: CASSLAQGDEQFF; DNA: TGCGCCAGCAGCCTTGCTCAAGGGGATGAGCAGTTCTTC
V: TRBV27; size: NA; D: NA; J: TRBJ2-1; CDR3: CASSLWKGYEQFF; DNA: TGTGCCAGCAGTTTATGGAAGGGCTATGAGCAGTTCTTC
V: TRBV14; size: NA; D: NA; J: TRBJ2-1; CDR3: CASSQGFSDEQFF; DNA: TGTGCCAGCAGCCAGGGCTTTAGCGATGAGCAGTTCTTC
V: TRBV28; size: NA; D: NA; J: TRBJ1-4; CDR3: CASSGADLGEREKLFF; DNA: TGTGCCAGCAGTGGAGCCGACCTGGGGGAAAGGGAAAAACTGTTTTTT
V: TRBV9; size: few; D: NA; J: TRBJ2-7; CDR3: CASSVGGRGVQEQYF; DNA: TGTGCCAGCAGCGTAGGCGGCAGGGGAGTTCAGGAGCAGTACTTC
V: TRBV4-2; size: many; D: NA; J: TRBJ1-3; CDR3: CASSQEGSSGNTIYF; DNA: TGTGCCAGCAGCCAAGAAGGGAGCTCTGGAAACACCATATATTTT
V: TRBV10-3; size: few; D: TRBD2; J: TRBJ2-3; CDR3: CAIKSTSATDTQYF; DNA: TGTGCCATCAAATCGACTAGCGCCACAGATACGCAGTATTTT
V: TRBV27; size: NA; D: TRBD1; J: TRBJ1-6; CDR3: CASSWTGSRSPLHF; DNA: TGTGCCAGCAGCTGGACAGGCTCTAGGTCACCCCTCCACTTT
V: TRBV5-1; size: few; D: NA; J: TRBJ2-6; CDR3: CASSLGAGDSGANVLTF; DNA: TGCGCCAGCAGCTTGGGGGCAGGGGACTCTGGGGCCAACGTCCTGACTTTC
V: TRBV20-1; size: NA; D: NA; J: TRBJ1-2; CDR3: CSAREGGYYGYTF; DNA: TGCAGTGCTAGAGAGGGCGGTTACTATGGCTACACCTTC
V: TRBV7-9; size: NA; D: NA; J: TRBJ2-7; CDR3: CASSLAGGRRQYF; DNA: TGTGCCAGCAGCTTAGCCGGGGGCCGGCGGCAGTACTTC
V: TRBV4-2; size: few; D: TRBD2; J: TRBJ2-7; CDR3: CASSQEGTSDSYEQYF; DNA: TGTGCCAGCAGCCAGGAAGGGACTAGCGACTCCTACGAGCAGTACTTC
V: TRBV5-1; size: NA; D: NA; J: TRBJ2-2; CDR3: CASSLISDQYNGGELFF; DNA: TGCGCCAGCAGCTTGATCTCGGACCAGTATAATGGCGGGGAGCTGTTTTTT
V: TRBV27; size: few; D: TRBD1; J: TRBJ1-1; CDR3: CASSRDRAVEAFF; DNA: TGTGCCAGCAGTCGCGACAGGGCGGTTGAAGCTTTCTTT
V: TRBV29-1; size: NA; D: NA; J: TRBJ2-2; CDR3: CSAQGGTLNTGELFF; DNA: TGCAGCGCCCAAGGGGGGACACTGAACACCGGGGAGCTGTTTTTT
V: TRBV6-1; size: NA; D: NA; J: TRBJ2-7; CDR3: CASSEGNYEQYF; DNA: TGTGCCAGCAGTGAGGGCAACTACGAGCAGTACTTC
V: TRBV28; size: few; D: NA; J: TRBJ2-2; CDR3: CASSSSEGDTGELFF; DNA: TGTGCCAGCAGCTCTAGTGAGGGGGACACCGGGGAGCTGTTTTTT
V: TRBV7-2; size: NA; D: TRBD1; J: TRBJ2-2; CDR3: CASSLRTGRTNTGELFF; DNA: TGTGCCAGCAGCCTACGGACAGGCCGTACGAACACCGGGGAGCTGTTTTTT
V: TRBV29-1; size: NA; D: NA; J: TRBJ1-5; CDR3: CSGGLSGGHQPQHF; DNA: TGCAGCGGGGGGCTCTCTGGAGGGCATCAGCCCCAGCATTTT
V: TRBV2; size: NA; D: NA; J: TRBJ2-3; CDR3: CASSEARDTQYF; DNA: TGTGCCAGCAGTGAAGCCAGGGACACGCAGTATTTT
V: TRBV12-3/TRBV12-4; size: many; D: TRBD1; J: TRBJ1-1; CDR3: CASRTGTGEAFF; DNA: TGTGCCAGCAGAACCGGGACAGGAGAAGCTTTCTTT
V: TRBV4-3; size: NA; D: NA; J: TRBJ2-5; CDR3: CASSQGASPETQYF; DNA: TGCGCCAGCAGCCAAGGCGCCTCTCCAGAGACCCAGTACTTC
V: TRBV12-3/TRBV12-4; size: NA; D: NA; J: TRBJ2-1; CDR3: CASSLAAPSYNEQFF; DNA: TGTGCCAGCAGTTTAGCGGCCCCCTCCTACAATGAGCAGTTCTTC
V: TRBV24-1; size: many; D: NA; J: TRBJ2-5; CDR3: CATSDPRDQETQYF; DNA: TGTGCCACCAGTGATCCCCGGGACCAAGAGACCCAGTACTTC
V: TRBV30; size: NA; D: TRBD1; J: TRBJ1-1; CDR3: CAFRSGTGVGTEAFF; DNA: TGTGCCTTCCGTTCCGGGACAGGGGTGGGCACTGAAGCTTTCTTT
V: TRBV20-1; size: few; D: NA; J: TRBJ2-2; CDR3: CSARDNGGTDYTGELFF; DNA: TGCAGTGCTAGAGATAATGGGGGGACAGACTACACCGGGGAGCTGTTTTTT
V: TRBV7-8; size: NA; D: TRBD2; J: TRBJ2-3; CDR3: CASSFGRILAGGTDTQYF; DNA: TGTGCCAGCAGCTTTGGTAGGATTCTAGCGGGAGGTACAGATACGCAGTATTTT
V: TRBV9; size: NA; D: TRBD2; J: TRBJ2-7; CDR3: CASSAGLGSSYEQYF; DNA: TGTGCCAGCAGCGCCGGACTAGGCAGCTCCTACGAGCAGTACTTC
V: TRBV7-2; size: few; D: NA; J: TRBJ1-1; CDR3: CASSPTNRREAFF; DNA: TGTGCCAGCAGCCCGACTAACAGGAGAGAAGCTTTCTTT
V: TRBV9; size: few; D: TRBD2; J: TRBJ2-7; CDR3: CASSATSGGSSYEQYF; DNA: TGTGCCAGCAGCGCTACTAGCGGGGGGAGCTCCTACGAGCAGTACTTC
V: TRBV9; size: NA; D: NA; J: TRBJ2-1; CDR3: CASSPDVAVNEQFF; DNA: TGTGCCAGCAGCCCCGACGTAGCGGTCAATGAGCAGTTCTTC
V: TRBV7-9; size: NA; D: TRBD2; J: TRBJ2-3; CDR3: CASSSSGRGGITDTQYF; DNA: TGTGCCAGCAGCTCCTCGGGGAGGGGAGGAATCACAGATACGCAGTATTTT
V: TRBV15; size: NA; D: NA; J: TRBJ2-7; CDR3: CATSRDRGGASYEQYF; DNA: TGTGCCACCAGCAGAGATAGGGGGGGCGCGTCCTACGAGCAGTACTTC
V: TRBV4-2; size: few; D: NA; J: TRBJ1-3; CDR3: CASSPSRGQPKSTSGNTIYF; DNA: TGTGCCAGCAGCCCAAGTCGAGGACAGCCTAAGTCTACGTCTGGAAACACCATATATTTT
V: TRBV5-5; size: NA; D: NA; J: TRBJ2-7; CDR3: CASSLLGNSLLDEQYF; DNA: TGTGCCAGCAGCTTGCTGGGAAATAGCCTTTTAGACGAGCAGTACTTC
V: TRBV11-2; size: NA; D: NA; J: TRBJ2-7; CDR3: CASSLELTYSYEQYF; DNA: TGTGCCAGCAGCTTAGAGCTAACATACTCCTACGAGCAGTACTTC
V: TRBV6-1; size: NA; D: TRBD2; J: TRBJ2-1; CDR3: CASCLWAGGENEQFF; DNA: TGTGCCAGCTGCCTGTGGGCGGGAGGGGAGAATGAGCAGTTCTTC
V: TRBV12-3/TRBV12-4; size: few; D: TRBD1; J: TRBJ1-2; CDR3: CASSPGQGTNYGYTF; DNA: TGTGCCAGCAGCCCGGGACAGGGGACCAACTATGGCTACACCTTC
V: TRBV4-3; size: few; D: NA; J: TRBJ2-3; CDR3: CASSRWTATDTQYF; DNA: TGCGCCAGCAGCCGTTGGACAGCCACAGATACGCAGTATTTT